The source of this T cell receptor (beta chain) is a study of shared clonotypes between healthy human individuals (TCRdb year 2020). Looking at the study overall: A few men and two women, aged 18 to 49 years, made up the cohort. For each donor, CD4 naive and CD4 memory were each given three plates, CD8 naive was given two plates, and CD8 memory was given one plate. To estimate repertoire size and how much clonotype sharing occurs between individuals, the study deeply sequenced the blood TCR repertoires of five healthy adults. Libraries were prepared and TCR repertoires were sequenced by different laboratories using diverse techniques, in order to increase sequencing depth and limit assay-specific biases. Between about 0.9 and 10 billion PBMCs per donor were obtained by leukapheresis.

CD8 naive samples consisted of CD45RO-negative cells that were positively selected for CCR7, yielding a CD45RA+CCR7+ population without TemRA cells. The donors were healthy, HIV-negative adults who had no recently reported acute infections or vaccinations. Only Caucasian adults living in Nashville, Tennessee, USA were represented among the donors. Blood was obtained by leukapheresis, after which PBMCs were separated by Ficoll-Histopaque density gradient centrifugation and cryopreserved in liquid nitrogen vapor phase. Analytical flow cytometry was used to check the purity and quantity of every magnetically sorted T cell population. Genomic DNA was isolated from each sorted fraction and quantified by UV absorbance on a Nanodrop 2000c. In regard to this clone: The clone's antigen remains unknown. One base away there is no much larger clone; base qualities are not given.

TCR CDR3 regions were amplified from genomic DNA by multiplex PCR using the deep immunoSEQ assay. Genomic DNA extracted from each cell subset was distributed evenly over all wells of several immunoSEQ 96-well plates, and each plate served as one replicate. For sorted subsets, each replicate PCR was loaded with roughly 0.2 ug genomic DNA, equivalent to 30,000 or so T cell genomes. Purified libraries were quantified with a Qubit 3.0 fluorometer, sized on a Bioanalyzer 2100, and re-quantified with the KAPA Library Quantification kit. A separate single-read 150-cycle Illumina NextSeq 550 flow cell was used to sequence each immunoSEQ 96-well plate. The source study handled its data this way. Because the immunoSEQ output held only junctional sequences and lacked quality scores, the filtering could not match the filtering applied to full-length reads. To assign V/J genes and CDR3, sequences were annotated using PyIR, a Python wrapper for IgBLAST v1.9, with IMGT germline references. Reads were filtered out if the reads had weak V/J assignments (E-value above 1e-6), no CDR3, stop codons, out-of-frame junctions, or ambiguous translated residues. V3J clonotypes were defined by identical inferred V gene, J gene, and CDR3 amino acid sequence. To compute the percentage overlap between repertoires, the number of shared unique clonotypes was divided by the size of the smaller repertoire. RTK rarefaction, the Chao1 estimator, and Recon v2.1 estimates of unobserved clonotypes were used to assess repertoire richness. Generation probabilities were computed with OLGA for all TCRbeta clonotypes obtained by the gDNA method from a handful of donors. TCRdb's version of the immuneACCESS table is confined to in-frame rearrangements and falls short of the full clone set. An unresolved V gene accounts for under half of the shortfall where checked; the remainder is of unknown origin. V and J calls and clone size come straight from that table; D and trimming were deduced from the DNA. This sample holds 650,000 to 800,000 clones; around 92% were observed only once. The ten top clones hold 24% of the sample.

Overall study outcomes, separate from this receptor: Naive subsets generally had larger estimated clonotype richness than memory subsets did. Approximately 5% of naive CD4, 3% to 4% of naive CD8, approximately 2% of memory CD4, and 0.4% of memory CD8 clonotypes were shared across several donors. Only blood was sampled, and tissue TCR repertoires likely differ from those in blood. The small number of donors limited the genetic and exposure-history diversity represented. Compared with non-shared clonotypes, clonotypes shared by all four sorted-subset donors had higher generation probabilities. Based on pairwise subsampling, the degree of clonotype sharing among donors was expected to be affected by sequencing depth. Even with the large sequencing depth, rarefaction of the sorted-subset datasets indicated that sequencing was incomplete.

The germline V end is reduced by 1 base and the J end by 5 bases; junction bases left unmatched: 8. CDR1 and CDR2 are drawn from the germline V gene: SGHDN, FVKESK. The CDR3 contains 15 residues, cysteine and phenylalanine counted. Of all the DNA, just the CDR3 is kept, 45 bases in frame from base 1. The sequence joins TRBV14 to TRBJ2-7, and 7 junctional nucleotides match TRBD2. The TCR sequence derives from a man aged 25 to 40 in good health. Sequencing was done on a sample of naive CD8+ T cells sorted from blood. The intended sense of this specimen's cell subset or site label: CD45RA+CCR7+. The CDR3 has the sequence CASSQVGGLGDEQYF. The nucleotide sequence is given as TGTGCCAGCAGCCAAGTGGGAGGGCTAGGCGACGAGCAGTACTTC.